These 8 T cell receptor beta chains were all obtained from the same sample, sequenced in a study of blood T cell repertoires in COVID-19. Assay: immunoSEQ multiplex PCR; the TCRdb copy retains only in-frame clones and omits some. The sample includes 250,000 to 300,000 clones, over 75% seen only once; the top ten take roughly 10%. Sequenced input: peripheral blood. Every receptor here comes from a woman aged 70 to 79 with COVID-19, enrolled during active disease.

The rearrangement uses TRBV6-5 and TRBJ1-2, with TRBD1 identical over 7 bases. The junction had 10 bases not matched to a gene; V was cut back by 6 bases and J by 6 bases. This CDR3 has 14 residues. Germline values: CDR1 MNHEY, CDR2 SVGAGI. CDR3 sequence (DNA): TGTGCCAGCAGCCGCGACAGGGTGTGGGATGGCTACACCTTC. Its translation is CASSRDRVWDGYTF.

This chain connects TRBV3-1 (or the pseudogene TRBV3-2) to TRBJ2-6; D not certain. The CDR3 runs 15 residues. V lost 1 base and J lost 0, with 4 bases in between. The germline V gene has CDR1 LGHDT and CDR2 YNNKEL (reference sequence). The CDR3 DNA follows: TGTGCCAGCAGCCAAGGTAACTCTGGGGCCAACGTCCTGACTTTC. Protein product: CASSQGNSGANVLTF.

The sample holds one count of this clone. The chain joins TRBV3-1 (or the pseudogene TRBV3-2) to TRBJ2-7; D possibly corresponds to TRBD2 (6 bases). The germline V and J ends were trimmed by 0 bases and 0 bases, with 15 bases remaining between them. The CDR3 is 17 residues long. The germline V gene has CDR1 LGHDT and CDR2 YNNKEL (reference sequence). Here the CDR3 reads CASSQDRGKLDSYEQYF. CDR3 bases: TGTGCCAGCAGCCAAGATCGCGGGAAACTTGACTCCTACGAGCAGTACTTC.

The chain recombines TRBV11-2 with TRBJ1-6, with D hard to call. The CDR3 has 14 amino acids. CDR1 is SGHAT, CDR2 FQNNGV, per germline. Trimming shortened V by 5 bases and J by 9 bases, and 14 bases separated the two germline ends. CDR3 protein: CASSRIGSGSPLHF. CDR3 nucleotide sequence: TGTGCCAGCAGCCGAATAGGGAGCGGTTCACCCCTCCACTTT.

This clone appeared once. This chain joins TRBV6-5 and TRBJ1-1, with 9 bases identical to TRBD1. The CDR3 length is 14 residues. V lost 0 bases, J lost 5 bases, and 1 base stayed unmatched. Germline CDR1 MNHEY, CDR2 SVGAGI. The CDR3 DNA reads as TGTGCCAGCAGTTACTCGGGACAGGGTACTGAAGCTTTCTTT. Translated: CASSYSGQGTEAFF.

V and J are TRBV5-4 and TRBJ2-7; no reliable D call. V shed 4 bases and J shed 7 bases, with 15 bases lying between them. The germline V gene has CDR1 SGHNT and CDR2 YYREEE (reference sequence). The CDR3 covers 13 residues. In DNA form, the CDR3 reads TGTGCCAGCAGCACCGAGCCCCGAAAAGAGCAGTACTTC. It yields the protein CASSTEPRKEQYF.

This clone was seen just once. The chain is built from TRBV6-7 and TRBJ2-1; D perhaps matches TRBD2 (6 bases). TRBV6-7 is placed among ORFs of uncertain function. This CDR3 spans 14 amino acids. V was clipped by 7 bases and J by 4 bases, with 14 bases between them. This CDR3 is CASIRRASYNEQFF. The CDR3 nucleotides are TGTGCCAGCATTCGGAGGGCGTCTTACAATGAGCAGTTCTTC.

The V and J genes are TRBV19 and TRBJ2-3, with TRBD1 matching 8 bases. Germline CDR1 and CDR2: LNHDA and SQIVND (reference sequence). The CDR3 loop spans 14 amino acids. V shed 5 bases, J shed 6 bases, and the junction held 7 bases outside the gene matches. The CDR3 spells CASSVQGARDTQYF. The CDR3 DNA reads as TGTGCCAGTAGTGTCCAGGGGGCGCGGGATACGCAGTATTTT.